This TCR beta chain was sequenced during a study of chemoradiotherapy in HPV16-positive cancers. In the study overall: Candidate HPV-specific T-cell clones and common TCR motifs came from functional assays in two HPV16-positive patients.

Produced via immunoSEQ multiplex PCR; TCRdb's table is partial and in-frame only. The data hold some 1,500 clones, with roughly 79% observed a single time. V gave up 3 bases and J gave up 7 bases, with 12 bases separating them. Germline V gene data show CDR1 as SEHNR and CDR2 as FQNEAQ (reference sequence). The CDR3 covers 13 residues. Study-level findings and limits: The functional HPV-specific definition rests on just a couple of HPV16-positive patients. Candidate HPV-specific clones and E7-related TCR motifs grew in tumor during treatment.

Repertoires were sampled repeatedly during chemoradiotherapy. About this clone itself: Its matching antigen is unknown.

Here the sequenced sample was tumor tissue, taken from a patient who underwent chemoradiotherapy. The TCR comes from a human donor with HPV-associated anogenital cancer. The V call is TRBV7-9, the J call TRBJ1-1; D ambiguous. The CDR3 protein is CASSFAAGIEAFF. The CDR3 region has the DNA TGTGCCAGCAGCTTTGCCGCGGGAATTGAAGCTTTCTTT.